The 28 T cell receptor beta chains reported below all come from one sample, sequenced in a study of beta chain features in type 1 diabetes. The authors reverse transcribed all of the isolated RNA, so sequencing captured expressed TCRB transcripts. Sequencing used immunoSEQ multiplex PCR; TCRdb keeps in-frame clones, though not all of them. The sample comprises hundreds of thousands of clones, more than 9.5% of which are singletons, and around 0.05% rests with the top ten. Sample: naive CD4+ T cells from blood. The source is a woman between 18 and 29 years old in good health.

The chain employs TRBV6-5 and TRBJ2-7, with D perhaps TRBD2 (6 bases). CDR1 and CDR2 from the germline V gene are MNHEY and SVGAGI. Deletions cut 4 bases from V and 3 bases from J, with 13 bases between. The CDR3 totals 14 residues. CDR3 amino acids: CASSWGTGVYEQYF. CDR3 in DNA: TGTGCCAGCAGTTGGGGTACGGGAGTCTACGAGCAGTACTTC.

This clone was counted only a few times. The chain links TRBV18 to TRBJ2-7; D is unresolved. V lost 2 bases to trimming and J lost 2 bases, with 7 bases between them. The CDR3 runs to 13 residues. CDR1 is KGHSH, CDR2 LQKENI, per germline. CDR3: CASSPRTTYEQYF. The DNA for the CDR3 is TGTGCCAGCTCACCAAGGACGACCTACGAGCAGTACTTC.

This clone came up a few times. The chain combines TRBV4-1 with TRBJ2-6, with D possibly matching TRBD1 (6 bases). The CDR3 is 17 amino acids. V gave up 3 bases and J gave up 0 bases, with 12 bases separating them. Germline V gene data show CDR1 as MGHRA and CDR2 as YSYEKL. The CDR3 sequence is CASSHQGISSGANVLTF. Here the CDR3 DNA reads TGCGCCAGCAGCCACCAGGGGATTAGCTCTGGGGCCAACGTCCTGACTTTC.

The CDR3: CASSLEADTPSYNEQFF. CDR3 coding DNA: TGTGCCAGCAGCTTGGAGGCGGACACACCATCCTACAATGAGCAGTTCTTC. The V and J genes are TRBV5-6 and TRBJ2-1, with D maybe TRBD1 (5 bases). Germline assignment: CDR1 SGHDT and CDR2 YYEEEE. This CDR3 is built from 17 residues. V lost 0 bases, J lost 1 base, and 14 bases lay in between.

The chain recombines TRBV7-9 with TRBJ2-1, with 8 bases that match TRBD2. With 5 bases clipped from V and 5 bases from J, the junction kept 5 bases outside the gene matches. The CDR3 consists of 14 residues. Germline V gene lookup returns CDR1 SEHNR and CDR2 FQNEAQ (reference sequence). The CDR3 DNA follows: TGTGCCAGCAGCGTTAGCGGGACACACAATGAGCAGTTCTTC. Translation gives CASSVSGTHNEQFF.

This clone turned up a few times. The rearrangement links TRBV7-2 to TRBJ2-7; TRBD2 matches 11 bases. Trimming took 0 bases from V and 3 from J; bases not matched to a gene: 7. The CDR3 sequence is 17 residues long. CDR1 SGHTA and CDR2 FQGNSA come from the germline V gene. DNA of the CDR3: TGTGCCAGCAGCTTAGCAGGGACTAGCGGAGTGAACTACGAGCAGTACTTC. It encodes CASSLAGTSGVNYEQYF.

This clone was detected only a few times. The chain recombines TRBV4-1 with TRBJ2-1, with a tentative D call TRBD2 (6 bases). The germline gives CDR1 MGHRA, CDR2 YSYEKL. The V end lost 1 base, the J end lost 9 bases, and 13 bases lay between the germline ends. This CDR3 is 14 amino acids long. CDR3 loop: CASSQVPGVREQFF. The CDR3 region has the DNA TGCGCCAGCAGCCAAGTGCCGGGAGTGCGTGAGCAGTTCTTC.

This clone was seen more than once but under ten times. J is TRBJ2-2 and V is TRBV7-2; D call uncertain. The CDR3 contains 14 residues. In germline, CDR1 is SGHTA, CDR2 FQGNSA. V was cut by 5 bases and J by 1 base, with 8 bases left in between. The CDR3 reads CASSQHRNTGELFF. For the CDR3, the DNA is TGTGCCAGCAGCCAGCACAGGAACACCGGGGAGCTGTTTTTT. Complete variable domain (other parts from reference TRBV7-2 and TRBJ2-2): GAGVSQSPSNKVTEKGKDVELRCDPISGHTALYWYRQSLGQGLEFLIYFQGNSAPDKSGLPSDRFSAERTGGSVSTLTIQRTQQEDSAVYLCASSQHRNTGELFFGEGSRLTVL.

On this clone itself: Other DNA sequences from this sample encode an identical CDR3 as well. This chain links TRBV7-9 with TRBJ1-1; the D is unclear. Germline CDR1 reads SEHNR; CDR2 reads FQNEAQ (reference sequence). This CDR3 has 11 residues. Trimming took off 4 bases at V and 1 base at J, with 1 base between the two ends. The CDR3 is CASSSNTEAFF. CDR3 bases: TGTGCCAGCAGCTCGAACACTGAAGCTTTCTTT.

This clone turned up a few times. V usage is TRBV4-1 and J usage is TRBJ2-2, with 8 nucleotides matching TRBD1. V shed 2 bases and J 6 bases; nucleotides not matched to a gene: 5. Germline V gene sequence: CDR1 MGHRA, CDR2 YSYEKL. The CDR3 consists of 15 residues. Written as DNA, the CDR3 is TGCGCCAGCAGCCAACCGGGACAGGCGGCCGGGGAGCTGTTTTTT. It encodes CASSQPGQAAGELFF.

This clone was detected only a few times. This rearrangement joins TRBV28 to TRBJ2-5; D not resolved. The CDR3 length is 13 residues. Germline CDR1 is MDHEN and CDR2 is SYDVKM. Trimming removed 0 bases from V and 5 bases from J, with 7 bases in between. The CDR3 DNA reads as TGTGCCAGCAGTTTATGGCCTTACGAGACCCAGTACTTC. This gives the protein CASSLWPYETQYF.

The genes are TRBV28 and TRBJ1-2; TRBD1 matches 7 bases. Looked up from germline, CDR1 is MDHEN and CDR2 is SYDVKM. This CDR3 contains 13 residues. The junction had 8 bases not matched to a gene; V was cut back by 8 bases and J by 5 bases. The CDR3: CASPRGELYGYTF. DNA of the CDR3: TGTGCCAGCCCCAGGGGGGAGCTTTATGGCTACACCTTC.

J is TRBJ2-2 and V is TRBV5-1; D gene ambiguous. This CDR3 is built from 14 residues. From germline, CDR1 is SGHRS and CDR2 YFSETQ. Trimming cost V 0 bases and J 3 bases, with 6 bases left between them. Here the CDR3 reads CASSLDSYTGELFF. In DNA form, the CDR3 reads TGCGCCAGCAGCTTGGACAGCTACACCGGGGAGCTGTTTTTT.

This clone was counted a few times. The J gene is TRBJ1-4, the V gene TRBV29-1, with TRBD1 matching over 7 bases. The V gene end was trimmed by 5 bases and the J gene end by 8 bases; junction bases not matched to a gene: 5. The V gene's germline CDR1 is SQVTM and CDR2 ANQGSEA. CDR3 length equals 12 residues. CDR3 residues: CSVRQGSEKLFF. CDR3 nucleotides: TGCAGCGTTCGACAGGGCTCGGAAAAACTGTTTTTT.

This clone was detected many times. Other DNA variants within this sample encode the same CDR3. The V call is TRBV18, the J call TRBJ2-5; D gene uncertain. Germline V gene lookup returns CDR1 KGHSH and CDR2 LQKENI. The length of the CDR3 is 12 residues. The V gene lost 3 bases and the J gene lost 4 bases, with 6 bases spanning the gap. CDR3: CASSPTGETQYF. DNA for the CDR3: TGTGCCAGCTCACCTACGGGAGAGACCCAGTACTTC.

This clone was seen a handful of times. The rearrangement links TRBV14 to TRBJ2-3; D is possibly TRBD2 (5 bases). V was clipped by 6 bases and J by 15 bases, with 19 bases between them. The germline gives CDR1 SGHDN, CDR2 FVKESK. CDR3 length: 12 residues. CDR3 DNA sequence: TGTGCCAGCAGTCAAACTAGAGGCGGGCGATATTTT. Protein product: CASSQTRGGRYF.

This clone was seen a handful of times. The DNA for the CDR3 is TGTGCCAGCAGCTTAGGGGCTCAGCCCCAGCATTTT. Residues: CASSLGAQPQHF. The chain employs TRBV7-2 and TRBJ1-5; D uncertain. Germline CDR1 reads SGHTA; CDR2 reads FQGNSA. Between the trimmed V and J ends, which lost 1 base and 6 bases, there was a span of 4 bases. The CDR3 has 12 residues.

This clone appeared a few times. This CDR3 reads CSVARLAGALRETQYF. Here the CDR3 DNA reads TGCAGCGTTGCCCGACTAGCGGGGGCCCTTCGGGAGACCCAGTACTTC. This chain joins TRBV29-1 and TRBJ2-5; 12 bases fit TRBD2. The CDR3 loop spans 16 amino acids. Germline V lookup: CDR1 SQVTM, CDR2 ANQGSEA. Trimming removed 4 bases from V and 5 bases from J; junction bases left unmatched: 11. Complete variable domain (other parts from reference TRBV29-1 and TRBJ2-5): SAVISQKPSRDICQRGTSLTIQCQVDSQVTMMFWYRQQPGQSLTLIATANQGSEATYESGFVIDKFPISRPNLTFSTLTVSNMSPEDSSIYLCSVARLAGALRETQYFGPGTRLLVL.

Here the CDR3 reads CASSLGQDEKLFF. The CDR3 nucleotides are TGTGCCAGCAGTCTCGGACAGGATGAAAAACTGTTTTTT. The chain employs TRBV28 and TRBJ1-4; 7 positions agree with TRBD1. Trimming removed 5 bases from V and 6 bases from J; junction bases left unmatched: 3. The CDR3 sequence is 13 residues long. Germline values: CDR1 MDHEN, CDR2 SYDVKM.

This clone has just a few counts. Sequence at one end of the junction differs from germline and may be a read error. At the DNA level, this CDR3 is encoded by other sequences in the same sample as well. DNA of the CDR3: TGTGCCAGCACCTTGAAAGAGACCCAGTACTTC. Amino acids: CASTLKETQYF. This sequence joins TRBV5-8 and TRBJ2-5; D unresolved. The V gene's germline CDR1 is SGHTS and CDR2 YDEGEE. The CDR3 contains 11 residues.

V is TRBV4-1 and J is TRBJ2-5; D is possibly TRBD1 (6 bases). The V end was cut by 1 base, the J end by 3 bases, with 12 bases between. Germline-derived CDR1 and CDR2 are MGHRA and YSYEKL. This CDR3 is built from 15 residues. Written as DNA, the CDR3 is TGCGCCAGCAGCCAAGTCTTTAGGACAGAAGAGACCCAGTACTTC. It specifies CASSQVFRTEETQYF.

This chain joins TRBV5-1 and TRBJ2-1; TRBD1 agrees at 7 bases. The CDR3 extends over 16 amino acids. V was pared by 0 bases and J by 3 bases, with 6 bases of the junction left unmatched. CDR1 and CDR2 from the germline V gene are SGHRS and YFSETQ. The CDR3 DNA reads as TGCGCCAGCAGCTTGGGAGGGGGCGCAGACTACAATGAGCAGTTCTTC. It encodes CASSLGGGADYNEQFF.

This chain uses TRBV9 with TRBJ2-2, with TRBD1 as a possible D gene (5 bases). Trimming stripped 2 bases from V and 5 bases from J, with 7 bases between. This CDR3 region has 13 residues. CDR1 and CDR2 from the germline V gene are SGDLS and YYNGEE. CDR3 sequence reads: CASSVRGTGELFF. The CDR3 DNA follows: TGTGCCAGCAGCGTTAGGGGAACCGGGGAGCTGTTTTTT. Full variable domain (missing parts from reference TRBV9 and TRBJ2-2): DSGVTQTPKHLITATGQRVTLRCSPRSGDLSVYWYQQSLDQGLQFLIQYYNGEERAKGNILERFSAQQFPDLHSELNLSSLELGDSALYFCASSVRGTGELFFGEGSRLTVL.

On this clone: A much larger clone is a single base away; this may be a read error. Other DNA sequences in the same sample also yield this CDR3. This chain links TRBV29-1 with TRBJ2-5; D gene unclear. V lost 7 bases and J lost 4, with 13 bases in between. Germline V lookup: CDR1 SQVTM, CDR2 ANQGSEA. The CDR3 spans 12 residues. CDR3 in DNA: TGCAGCGGGGTAGGCGGTGGAGAGACCCAGTACTTC. Translation: CSGVGGGETQYF.

This chain joins TRBV15 and TRBJ1-1, with TRBD1 matching 8 bases. Per the germline V gene, CDR1 is LNHNV and CDR2 is YYDKDF (reference sequence). This CDR3 has 15 residues. J gave up 7 bases and V 1 base, and 8 bases lay outside the gene matches. This chain's CDR3 is CATSRVPRGRSEAFF. In nucleotides, the CDR3 is TGTGCCACCAGCAGAGTTCCCAGGGGGCGTAGTGAAGCTTTCTTT.

This clone was recorded a few times. The chain carries TRBV19 and TRBJ2-1; maybe TRBD1 (5 bases). CDR1 is LNHDA and CDR2 is SQIVND in the germline V gene (reference sequence). V lost 10 bases to trimming and J lost 8 bases, with 15 bases between them. CDR3 length: 12 residues. The CDR3 nucleotides are TGTGCCACTCAAGGGGTTTTCTATGAGCAGTTCTTC. It specifies CATQGVFYEQFF.

This clone has just a few counts. At one of its ends the junction is not consistent with the germline gene, which may arise from a read error. The rearrangement links TRBV7-2 to TRBJ1-4; D might be TRBD1 (5 bases). The CDR3 spans 13 residues. Germline CDR1 SGHTA, CDR2 FQGNSA. Here the CDR3 DNA reads TGTGCCAGCAGCGGTTCAGGGCCCCCGGACCCAGTTTTT. It yields the protein CASSGSGPPDPVF.

The V call is TRBV11-3, the J call TRBJ2-5; D could derive from TRBD1 or TRBD2 (6 bases each). Germline CDR1 SGHNT, CDR2 YENEEA. This CDR3 contains 15 residues. V dropped 4 bases and J dropped 3 bases, with 15 bases sitting between them. CDR3: CASSSPGARKETQYF. CDR3 coding DNA: TGTGCCAGCAGCTCTCCGGGGGCGCGGAAAGAGACCCAGTACTTC. The variable domain in full, with the rest retrieved from reference TRBV11-3 and TRBJ2-5, is EAGVVQSPRYKIIEKKQPVAFWCNPISGHNTLYWYLQNLGQGPELLIRYENEEAVDDSQLPKDRFSAERLKGVDSTLKIQPAELGDSAVYLCASSSPGARKETQYFGPGTRLLVL.